This TCR beta chain stems from a study of cytomegalovirus exposure and HLA in healthy donors. Overall study: A later analysis reported the 90 to 150 validation repertoires used the same platform as the 666 first-cohort repertoires.

Assay: immunoSEQ multiplex PCR; the TCRdb copy retains only in-frame clones and omits some. The sample has approximately 120,000 clones; 85% to 95% are singletons. Germline assignment: CDR1 MNHNY and CDR2 SVGAGI (reference sequence). The length of the CDR3 is 12 residues. The V gene end was trimmed by 5 bases and the J gene end by 7 bases; junction bases not matched to a gene: 3. This TCR derives from a woman aged 18-29 years in good health and CMV-seronegative. Sequenced material: PBMCs. This chain uses TRBV6-6 with TRBJ1-1; TRBD1 matches 8 bases. Written as DNA, the CDR3 is TGTGCCAGCAGTAGGACAGGGAATGAAGCTTTCTTT. It encodes CASSRTGNEAFF.